Listed below are T cell receptor beta chains from one sample, sequenced in a study of human T cells and chemical hapten exposure. TCRdb ran MiXCR on the 5' RACE reads and lists one entry per CDR3 protein. The table lists roughly 110,000 distinct CDR3 sequences, more than 15% of them singletons. The source of these receptors is a human donor in good health. Each CDR3 is given without its conserved first and last residue. Some rows have no size entry. The others give once, few or many, or a class for an expanded clone.

v_gene	abundance	j_gene	CDR3aa
TRBV12-3/TRBV12-4	.	TRBJ2-7	ASTPSSYEQY
TRBV5-4	.	TRBJ1-2	ASSWQPGYT
TRBV20-1	.	TRBJ2-1	SARDDPSNEQF
TRBV18	few	TRBJ2-3	ASSPGLGGTDTQY
TRBV29-1	.	TRBJ2-1	SVESRLEQF
TRBV12-3/TRBV12-4	.	TRBJ2-5	ASKSAGGPETQY
TRBV28	few	TRBJ1-6	ASIEQGAIRSPLH
TRBV20-1	few	TRBJ2-7	SARPHRVTYEQY
TRBV5-1	many	TRBJ2-5	ASSFQETQY
TRBV5-1	few	TRBJ2-1	ASSFQGRDEQF
TRBV11-3	.	TRBJ2-1	ASSSLAGGLGEQF
TRBV27	.	TRBJ1-1	ASSPTLPGQGRAF
TRBV6-5	.	TRBJ2-2	ASRRVSNTGELF
TRBV2	once	TRBJ1-6	ASSGVRGQGGSSPLH
TRBV20-1	.	TRBJ1-1	SATGTLIGNTEAF
TRBV5-1	.	TRBJ2-7	ASRAILGGEEQY
TRBV7-9	.	TRBJ2-5	ASSPRGAQETQY
TRBV28	many	TRBJ2-4	ASSLFPRTSGSMAKNIQY
TRBV6-6	few	TRBJ1-5	ASSPDSQFGPQH
TRBV7-3	few	TRBJ1-1	ASSLEGITEAF
TRBV3-1	.	TRBJ1-1	ASSQVAVNFRASFLAGGAEAF
TRBV2	.	TRBJ2-7	ASIGTASYEQY
TRBV5-1	.	TRBJ1-1	ASSLVSGLNTEAF
TRBV12-3/TRBV12-4	.	TRBJ2-5	ASNLRLAGKETQY
TRBV20-1	.	TRBJ1-6	SAREDQIPNSPLH
TRBV12-3/TRBV12-4	many	TRBJ2-1	ASSWARGQGQF
TRBV15	.	TRBJ1-1	ATSRVFRGGDTEAF
TRBV6-1	many	TRBJ2-1	ASIPPPGGPLNEQF